Below, one TCR beta chain is given with its context. Its antigen is not identified. The sample belongs to a study of T-cell memory formation after mild COVID-19. For the study at large: Clusters of TCRs were largely donor specific.

V trimming: 1 base; J trimming: 3 bases; junction bases outside the gene matches: 10. The CDR3 length is 20 residues. Points from the study as a whole: Day 15 to 85 contractors were CD4/CD8 balanced; later expanders leaned CD4+.

TCR alpha and TCR beta cDNA libraries carrying sample barcodes and UMIs came from 5'RACE with constant-segment primers. MiXCR, run by TCRdb on the 5' RACE reads, gives a single entry per CDR3 protein. The profile shows around 340,000 distinct CDR3 sequences, around 21% of them singletons. The clonotype comes from an adult woman who had mild COVID-19 (a few samples of this study predate the infection). Cell type and time point are not known. The material sequenced was PBMCs or a T cell subset sorted from them (not recorded which). The chain recombines TRBV12-3 or TRBV12-4 with TRBJ2-1, with 15 bases that match TRBD2. The CDR3 nucleotides are TGTGCCAGCAGTTTAGACCCCGGGACTAGCGGGAGGCCGCGCTACAATGAGCAGTTCTTC. Encoded protein: CASSLDPGTSGRPRYNEQFF.